A single sample gave rise to the 3 T cell receptor beta chains below, sequenced in a study of post-analysis software for immune sequencing data. Study-level findings and limits: The study found TRBV5-6, TRBV5-1 and TRBV20-1 among a few TRBV segments more frequent in patients than controls.

Each TCR beta cDNA library carried unique molecular identifiers. TCRdb re-called the PCR reads through MiXCR, storing one row per CDR3 protein. The profile shows roughly 650,000 distinct CDR3 sequences, around 64% of them singletons. The antigens of these receptors remain unknown. The material sequenced was blood. The receptors were sampled from a girl aged 2 to 10 with multiple sclerosis.

Only a few counts were recorded for this clonotype. The V gene is TRBV7-2, the J gene TRBJ2-3; D uncertain. The germline V and J ends were trimmed by 10 bases and 2 bases, with 13 bases remaining between them. The CDR3 consists of 13 residues. Germline V gene sequence: CDR1 SGHTA, CDR2 FQGNSA. The CDR3 DNA reads TGTGCCATCCGGCGGAGCCCCACAGATACGCAGTATTTT. Translated, it gives CAIRRSPTDTQYF.

The chain links TRBV29-1 to TRBJ2-3; D is ambiguous. Germline loops: CDR1 SQVTM, CDR2 ANQGSEA. The CDR3 length is 14 residues. Trimming took 8 bases from V and 1 from J, leaving 16 bases between them. The CDR3 sequence: CSFPFPPGTDTQYF. CDR3 nucleotides: TGCAGCTTCCCTTTTCCTCCCGGCACAGATACGCAGTATTTT.

The chain couples TRBV15 to TRBJ2-5; 8 nucleotides line up with TRBD1. The CDR3 covers 16 residues. CDR1 and CDR2 (germline): LNHNV, YYDKDF (reference sequence). V lost 0 bases, J lost 5 bases, and 8 bases stayed unmatched. The CDR3 DNA reads TGTGCCACCAGCAGAGAGAAGGGCAGGGGGCGGGAGACCCAGTACTTC. Translated, it gives CATSREKGRGRETQYF.